This entry lists 28 T cell receptor beta chains sequenced from one sample in a study of T cells in localized non-small cell lung cancer. Profiled with immunoSEQ multiplex PCR; TCRdb holds only in-frame clones, not every one. The sample contains over a thousand clones, roughly 20% of which appear only once. Sample: normal lung tissue next to the tumor, taken before any cancer treatment. These receptors were collected from a male donor older than 55 with stage III squamous cell lung carcinoma.

The gene calls are TRBV12-5 and TRBJ2-3; TRBD2 aligns across 9 bases. The V segment lost 2 bases and the J segment 4 bases; nucleotides outside the gene matches: 4. The CDR3 covers 15 residues. From germline, CDR1 is LGHNT and CDR2 FRNRAP. CDR3 DNA: TGTGCTAGTGGTTTGATAGCGGGAGTAGCAGATACGCAGTATTTT. This sequence encodes CASGLIAGVADTQYF.

V usage is TRBV18 and J usage is TRBJ2-5, with D tentatively TRBD1 (6 bases). The CDR3 runs 14 residues. V was cut by 3 bases and J by 7 bases, with 15 bases left in between. Germline CDR1 and CDR2: KGHSH and LQKENI. Here the CDR3 DNA reads TGTGCCAGCTCACCCCAGGACAGAGACGGGACCCAGTACTTC. Protein: CASSPQDRDGTQYF.

This clone was counted only a few times. The chain couples TRBV19 to TRBJ1-5; the match to TRBD1 covers 7 bases. V dropped 3 bases and J dropped 5; count of bases not matched to a gene: 4. Germline CDR1 reads LNHDA; CDR2 reads SQIVND (reference sequence). The CDR3 length is 14 residues. This chain's CDR3 is CASSMAGGYQPQHF. The CDR3 DNA sequence: TGTGCCAGTAGTATGGCAGGGGGTTATCAGCCCCAGCATTTT.

This clone showed up just a few times. This chain links TRBV6-1 with TRBJ2-7, with 7 bases aligning to TRBD1. From germline, CDR1 is MNHNS and CDR2 SASEGT. With V trimmed by 0 bases and J by 1 base, 0 bases remained unmatched. The CDR3 sequence is 14 residues long. CDR3 sequence (DNA): TGTGCCAGCAGTGAAGCGGGACAGTCCTACGAGCAGTACTTC. It codes for CASSEAGQSYEQYF.

This clone was counted between two and nine times. V usage is TRBV11-3 and J usage is TRBJ2-1; D unclear. CDR3 length: 14 residues. Germline V gene sequence: CDR1 SGHNT, CDR2 YENEEA. Trimming took 3 bases from V and 1 from J, leaving 7 bases between them. The CDR3 DNA reads as TGTGCCAGCAGCTTGGAGAGTTCCTACAATGAGCAGTTCTTC. It translates to CASSLESSYNEQFF.

The chain joins TRBV6-8 to TRBJ1-5; D unresolved. CDR3 length: 13 amino acids. Germline V gives CDR1 MNHGY, CDR2 SAAAGT. The ends were cut back, 10 bases at V and 0 bases at J, with 10 bases in the middle. CDR3 amino acids: CAISDRSNQPQHF. The CDR3 DNA sequence: TGTGCCATCTCTGACCGTAGCAATCAGCCCCAGCATTTT.

By frequency in the sample, this clone is large. The chain employs TRBV11-3 and TRBJ2-1, with 10 nucleotides matching TRBD1. Trimming took 6 bases from V and 7 from J; bases not matched to a gene: 12. The CDR3 spans 16 residues. Germline V gene data show CDR1 as SGHNT and CDR2 as YENEEA. The CDR3 nucleotides are TGTGCCAGCAGTTCGACCCCGGGACAGGGGAGGAATGAGCAGTTCTTC. This encodes CASSSTPGQGRNEQFF.

This clone was seen a few times. The chain uses TRBV16 and TRBJ1-6; 7 nucleotides agree with TRBD1. Germline V gene data show CDR1 as KGHSY and CDR2 as FQNENV. Trimming cost V 3 bases and J 8 bases; bases outside gene matches: 4. This CDR3 region has 14 residues. The CDR3 nucleotides are TGTGCCAGCAGCCACCGGGACAGCCATTCACCCCTCCACTTT. Translated, it gives CASSHRDSHSPLHF.

This clone was found a few times. The rearrangement joins TRBV19 to TRBJ1-5, with 9 bases lining up with TRBD1. This CDR3 comprises 14 residues. The J segment lost 11 bases and the V segment lost 5 bases, leaving 10 bases of the junction unmatched. Germline CDR1 is LNHDA and CDR2 is SQIVND (reference sequence). The CDR3 region is CASSRDRDLQAQHF. CDR3 nucleotide sequence: TGTGCCAGTAGTCGGGACAGGGACCTTCAAGCCCAGCATTTT.

This chain connects TRBV18 to TRBJ2-7; 7 nucleotides align to TRBD1. CDR1 is KGHSH and CDR2 is LQKENI in the germline V gene. J was trimmed by 4 bases and V by 0 bases; bases with no gene match: 6. The CDR3 contains 15 residues. CDR3 in DNA: TGTGCCAGCTCACCACCGGGGACAGCCTATTACGAGCAGTACTTC. It translates to CASSPPGTAYYEQYF.

The V call is TRBV6-8, the J call TRBJ1-1; possible D gene TRBD1, 6 bases. V lost 6 bases and J lost 1, with 12 bases in between. The CDR3 is made up of 14 amino acids. CDR1 is MNHGY, CDR2 SAAAGT, per germline. CDR3 region: CASRPGTRNTEAFF. The CDR3 DNA reads as TGTGCCAGCAGGCCCGGGACAAGGAACACTGAAGCTTTCTTT.

The rearrangement uses TRBV18 and TRBJ2-2, with D tentatively TRBD1 (7 bases). The germline V gene encodes CDR1 KGHSH and CDR2 LQKENI. The CDR3 is 15 residues long. V was shortened by 5 bases and J by 3 bases, with 13 bases between the two germline ends. Here the CDR3 reads CASSNRGGDTGELFF. DNA of the CDR3: TGTGCCAGCTCAAACAGGGGCGGGGACACCGGGGAGCTGTTTTTT.

The chain uses TRBV4-1 and TRBJ1-6; 10 positions match TRBD1. The V and J ends lost 5 bases and 9 bases, in that order; junction bases with no gene match: 4. Looked up from germline, CDR1 is MGHRA and CDR2 is YSYEKL. This CDR3 has 14 amino acids. The CDR3 sequence is CASSNRDRGSPLHF. The CDR3 DNA follows: TGCGCCAGCAGCAACCGGGACAGGGGTTCACCCCTCCACTTT.

The V call is TRBV19, the J call TRBJ2-3; 8 nucleotides align to TRBD1. The CDR3 totals 16 residues. J gave up 3 bases and V 0 bases, and 5 bases lay outside the gene matches. Germline values: CDR1 LNHDA, CDR2 SQIVND (reference sequence). The CDR3 protein is CASSIETDRDTDTQYF. In DNA form, the CDR3 reads TGTGCCAGTAGTATAGAAACGGACAGGGATACAGATACGCAGTATTTT.

The V gene is TRBV5-1, the J gene TRBJ1-1, with TRBD1 matching over 10 bases. The V gene end was trimmed by 4 bases and the J gene end by 4 bases; junction bases not matched to a gene: 4. The CDR3 length is 14 residues. CDR1 is SGHRS, CDR2 YFSETQ, per germline. This CDR3 is CASSTGQGGTEAFF. The DNA of the CDR3 is TGCGCCAGCAGCACTGGACAGGGGGGCACTGAAGCTTTCTTT. The full variable domain, in which reference TRBV5-1 and TRBJ1-1 provide the parts outside the CDR3, is KAGVTQTPRYLIKTRGQQVTLSCSPISGHRSVSWYQQTPGQGLQFLFEYFSETQRNKGNFPGRFSGRQFSNSRSEMNVSTLELGDSALYLCASSTGQGGTEAFFGQGTRLTVV.

The genes are TRBV9 and TRBJ1-5; unclear D gene. The length of the CDR3 is 13 residues. V was trimmed by 0 bases and J by 5 bases, leaving 6 bases between them. Germline V gene data show CDR1 as SGDLS and CDR2 as YYNGEE. In nucleotides, the CDR3 is TGTGCCAGCAGCGTAGCTACTGATCAGCCCCAGCATTTT. The encoded protein is CASSVATDQPQHF.

The sample holds a few counts of this clone. V and J are TRBV19 and TRBJ2-3, with D perhaps matching TRBD1 (6 bases). The CDR3 is 13 amino acids. CDR1 and CDR2 from the germline V gene are LNHDA and SQIVND (reference sequence). Deletions cut 9 bases from V and 2 bases from J, with 12 bases between. CDR3 DNA: TGTGCCAGCGGGGACAAGCTCACAGATACGCAGTATTTT. It codes for CASGDKLTDTQYF.

The gene calls are TRBV10-2 and TRBJ1-5, with a weak D call TRBD1 (5 bases). The germline V and J ends were trimmed by 6 bases and 0 bases, with 6 bases remaining between them. From germline, CDR1 is WSHSY and CDR2 SAAADI. This CDR3 is built from 13 residues. As DNA, the CDR3 is TGCGCCAGCAGGACAGATAGCAATCAGCCCCAGCATTTT. Translation: CASRTDSNQPQHF.

This chain joins TRBV5-1 and TRBJ1-1, with D possibly TRBD1 on 6 matching bases. Trimming cost V 2 bases and J 1 base, with 12 bases left between them. This CDR3 has 15 amino acids. CDR1 and CDR2 (germline): SGHRS, YFSETQ. The DNA for the CDR3 is TGCGCCAGCAGCTTAGCAGGGGCCTCGAACACTGAAGCTTTCTTT. This gives the protein CASSLAGASNTEAFF.

The rearrangement uses TRBV10-1 and TRBJ2-4; D is possibly TRBD1 (6 bases). Germline CDR1 WNHNN, CDR2 SYGVQD (reference sequence). The V end was cut by 3 bases, the J end by 9 bases, with 12 bases between. The CDR3 is 13 residues long. The CDR3 nucleotides read TGCGCCAGCAGTGAAACAGGGTATGGCATTCAGTACTTC. Amino acids: CASSETGYGIQYF.

The chain links TRBV19 to TRBJ1-2; D may be TRBD1 (5 bases). V shed 0 bases and J shed 7 bases, with 9 bases lying between them. This CDR3 is 13 amino acids long. Germline V gene data show CDR1 as LNHDA and CDR2 as SQIVND (reference sequence). CDR3 sequence: CASSIEQGVGYTF. CDR3 nucleotide sequence: TGTGCCAGTAGTATAGAGCAAGGGGTTGGCTACACCTTC. Using reference TRBV19 and TRBJ1-2 for the parts outside the CDR3, the full variable domain is DGGITQSPKYLFRKEGQNVTLSCEQNLNHDAMYWYRQDPGQGLRLIYYSQIVNDFQKGDIAEGYSVSREKKESFPLTVTSAQKNPTAFYLCASSIEQGVGYTFGSGTRLTVV.

By share, this clone counts as medium-sized (0.01 to 0.1%). The CDR3 DNA sequence: TGTGCCAGCAGGCCCGACGGCGGGGGGCGAGGAAACACCATATATTTT. Translating it yields CASRPDGGGRGNTIYF. The rearrangement uses TRBV6-8 and TRBJ1-3; possible D gene TRBD1, 6 bases. V was cut by 6 bases and J by 4 bases, with 19 bases left in between. CDR3 size: 16 residues. Germline CDR1 is MNHGY and CDR2 is SAAAGT.

This clone appeared a few times. This chain connects TRBV6-8 to TRBJ1-5, with 7 nucleotides matching TRBD1. There are 14 residues in the CDR3. V dropped 6 bases and J dropped 7; count of bases not matched to a gene: 9. Germline CDR1 and CDR2: MNHGY and SAAAGT. Here the CDR3 DNA reads TGTGCCAGCAGGAGGGACAGTGGGGGACAGCCCCAGCATTTT. This encodes CASRRDSGGQPQHF.

A single count supports this clone. The V and J genes are TRBV18 and TRBJ2-7; weak D call: TRBD2 (6 bases). The germline CDR1 and CDR2 sequences are KGHSH and LQKENI. The CDR3 totals 16 residues. Trimming pared 3 bases from V and 0 bases from J, leaving 15 bases between. CDR3 DNA: TGTGCCAGCTCACCGTGGGGGGTCAAGAGCTCCTACGAGCAGTACTTC. Encoded protein: CASSPWGVKSSYEQYF. The variable domain in full, with the rest retrieved from reference TRBV18 and TRBJ2-7, is NAGVMQNPRHLVRRRGQEARLRCSPMKGHSHVYWYRQLPEEGLKFMVYLQKENIIDESGMPKERFSAEFPKEGPSILRIQQVVRGDSAAYFCASSPWGVKSSYEQYFGPGTRLTVT.

This clone has only a few counts. The rearrangement links TRBV29-1 to TRBJ1-1; tentatively, D is TRBD1 (6 bases). Looked up from germline, CDR1 is SQVTM and CDR2 is ANQGSEA. The CDR3 covers 14 residues. Trimming took 1 base from V and 6 from J, leaving 15 bases between them. The CDR3 coding sequence is TGCAGCGTTGAAGCCGTGACAGGCTATTCTGAAGCTTTCTTT. It specifies CSVEAVTGYSEAFF.

This clone has a handful of counts. The V gene is TRBV6-8, the J gene TRBJ1-1; D call uncertain. Germline V gene data show CDR1 as MNHGY and CDR2 as SAAAGT. The V gene lost 2 bases and the J gene lost 4 bases, with 14 bases spanning the gap. The CDR3 extends over 15 amino acids. CDR3 loop: CASSYDNLGSTEAFF. CDR3 bases: TGTGCCAGCAGTTACGACAATCTGGGATCCACTGAAGCTTTCTTT.

This clone was counted once. V is TRBV19 and J is TRBJ2-1; 8 bases are a match to TRBD2. The V gene's germline CDR1 is LNHDA and CDR2 SQIVND (reference sequence). V shed 5 bases and J 2 bases; nucleotides not matched to a gene: 8. This CDR3 is 16 amino acids long. The chain's CDR3 is CASSSLSGDAYNEQFF. CDR3 bases: TGTGCCAGTAGTTCACTTAGCGGGGATGCCTACAATGAGCAGTTCTTC.

This clone is labeled medium-sized. The CDR3 end is not reached by the read, which stops 1 residue before it; the germline J gene fills it in. The rearrangement uses TRBV10-3 and TRBJ1-4, with D tentatively TRBD1 (5 bases). The germline CDR1 and CDR2 sequences are ENHRY and SYGVKD. The CDR3 is 17 amino acids. V was pared by 0 bases and J by 4 bases, with 15 bases between. The CDR3 is CAISESEDRHFNEKLFF. Partial CDR3 DNA: TGTGCCATCAGTGAGTCGGAAGACAGACACTTTAATGAAAAACTGTTT.